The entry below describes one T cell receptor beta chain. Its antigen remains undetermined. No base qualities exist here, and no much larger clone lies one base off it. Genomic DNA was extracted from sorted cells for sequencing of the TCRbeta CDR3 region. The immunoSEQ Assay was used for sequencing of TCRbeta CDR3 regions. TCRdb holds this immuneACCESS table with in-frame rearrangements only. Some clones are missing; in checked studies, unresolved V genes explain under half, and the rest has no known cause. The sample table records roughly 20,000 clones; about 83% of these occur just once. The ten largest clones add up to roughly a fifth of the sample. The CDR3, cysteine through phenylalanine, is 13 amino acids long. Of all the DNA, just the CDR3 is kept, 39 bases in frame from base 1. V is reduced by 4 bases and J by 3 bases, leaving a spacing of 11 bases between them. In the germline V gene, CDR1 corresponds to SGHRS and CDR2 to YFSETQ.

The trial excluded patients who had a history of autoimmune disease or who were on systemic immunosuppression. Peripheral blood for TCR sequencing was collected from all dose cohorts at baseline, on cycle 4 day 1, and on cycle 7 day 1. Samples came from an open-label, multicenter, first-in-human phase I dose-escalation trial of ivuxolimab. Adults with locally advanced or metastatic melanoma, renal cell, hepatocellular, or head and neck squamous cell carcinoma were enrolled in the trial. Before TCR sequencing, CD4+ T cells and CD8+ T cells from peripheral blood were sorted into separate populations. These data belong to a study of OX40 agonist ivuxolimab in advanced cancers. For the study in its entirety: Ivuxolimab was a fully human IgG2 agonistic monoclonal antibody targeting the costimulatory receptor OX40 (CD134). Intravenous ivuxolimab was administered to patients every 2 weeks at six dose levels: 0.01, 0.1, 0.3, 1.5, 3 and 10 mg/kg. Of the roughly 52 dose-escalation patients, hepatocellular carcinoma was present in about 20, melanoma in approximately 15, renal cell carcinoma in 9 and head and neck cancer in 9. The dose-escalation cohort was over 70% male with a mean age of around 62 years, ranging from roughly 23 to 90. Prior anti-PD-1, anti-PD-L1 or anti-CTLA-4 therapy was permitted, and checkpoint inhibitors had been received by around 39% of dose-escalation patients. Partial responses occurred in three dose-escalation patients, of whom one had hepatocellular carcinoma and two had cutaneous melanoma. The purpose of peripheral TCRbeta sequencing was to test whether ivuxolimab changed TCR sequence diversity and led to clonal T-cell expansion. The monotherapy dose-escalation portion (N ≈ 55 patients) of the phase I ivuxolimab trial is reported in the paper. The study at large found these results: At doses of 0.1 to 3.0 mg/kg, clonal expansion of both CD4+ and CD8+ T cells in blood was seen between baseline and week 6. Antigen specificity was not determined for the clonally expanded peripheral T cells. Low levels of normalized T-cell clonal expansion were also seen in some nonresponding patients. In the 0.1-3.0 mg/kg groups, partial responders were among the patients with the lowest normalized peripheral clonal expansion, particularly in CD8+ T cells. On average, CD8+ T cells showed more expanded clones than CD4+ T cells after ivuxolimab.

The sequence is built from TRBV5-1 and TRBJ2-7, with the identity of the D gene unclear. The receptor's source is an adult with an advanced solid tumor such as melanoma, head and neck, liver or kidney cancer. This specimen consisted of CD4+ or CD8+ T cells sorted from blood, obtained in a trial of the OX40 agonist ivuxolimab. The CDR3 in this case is CASSLGAVYEQYF. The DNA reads TGCGCCAGCAGCCTCGGCGCAGTCTACGAGCAGTACTTC.